This record covers a single T cell receptor (beta chain). Its antigen is unknown. This entry is derived from a study of cytomegalovirus exposure and HLA in healthy donors. Study-level information: Genotyping showed around four fifths of over 350 donors falling in the Caucasian-associated ancestry cluster.

Primers for the PCR totalled 60 Vbeta and 13 Jbeta. Source study methods: Some 11 million of the 80 million or so unique TCR beta chains counted in a later analysis were shared. Measured with immunoSEQ multiplex PCR; TCRdb has only the in-frame clones, and not every one. The DNA was the basis for D and trimming; V, J and clone size are from that table. The profile shows around 110,000 clones, 8% to 10% of them singletons. This CDR3 has 16 residues. Germline V lookup: CDR1 MGHRA, CDR2 YSYEKL. V shed 4 bases and J 4 bases; nucleotides not matched to a gene: 9. Findings and limits, study-wide: An ancestry cluster, one associated with Asian ancestry, reportedly showed fewer N-insertions than the approximately 700-donor mean in a later analysis. Many donors carried some public TCRs, although rarity characterized most TCR sequences.

This chain uses TRBV4-1 with TRBJ2-7; 11 bases are a match to TRBD2. The clonotype originates from a man aged 25 to 40 in good health and CMV-seronegative. The specimen sequenced was PBMCs. The CDR3 region is CASSRQLAGAEYEQYF. DNA of the CDR3: TGCGCCAGCAGCCGACAACTAGCGGGGGCGGAATACGAGCAGTACTTC.